This T cell receptor (beta chain) was identified during a study of T cell repertoires in cytomegalovirus infection. Study details: Public TCR beta signature analysis indicated the presence of both CMV infection and matching HLA type.

This clonotype has more than one count but fewer than ten. Its antigen is not identified. TCRdb ran MiXCR on the reads and lists one entry per CDR3 protein. The table has fewer than 250,000 distinct CDR3 sequences, 12% seen once. Study-wide results and limits: The cumulative frequency of public TCR beta families distinguished individuals who carried CMV together with the relevant HLA. HLA-C-restricted CMV clonotypes gave the most frequent clonotype in two of eight donors.

Sequencing was performed on PBMCs. The TCR was taken from a human donor in good health (CMV status not recorded). Some clones in this sample may be carry-over from other donors' samples.

For the CDR3, the DNA is TGTGCCAGCAGTTACTCCGGGACATTGGGTTATCAGACCTTC. Translated: CASSYSGTLGYQTF. This rearrangement joins TRBV11-2 to TRBJ1-2, with D possibly matching TRBD1 (6 bases). V lost 6 bases and J 14 bases, leaving 25 bases between the germline ends. CDR3 length: 14 amino acids. Germline V gene lookup returns CDR1 SGHAT and CDR2 FQNNGV.